One and the same sample provided the 14 T cell receptor beta chains below, sequenced in a study of Graves' ophthalmopathy and Graves' hyperthyroidism. RNA transcripts served as template for amplifying TCR beta CDR3 sequences. The authors performed first-round RT-PCR with HTBI primers and then a second-round multiplex PCR. TCRdb called the multiplex PCR reads again in MiXCR, with one record for every CDR3 protein. The table has 200,000 to 250,000 distinct CDR3 sequences, under 30% seen once; the top ten hold about 9.1%. The sequencing sample was made of peripheral blood. Receptors originate from a man aged 45 to 65 with Graves' ophthalmopathy.

This clonotype occurred many times. The V and J genes are TRBV6-1 and TRBJ1-2, with a tentative D call TRBD1 (5 bases). The CDR3 is 14 residues long. Germline CDR1 and CDR2: MNHNS and SASEGT. Trimming took off 4 bases at V and 1 base at J, with 10 bases between the two ends. This chain's CDR3 is CASSGQGVNYGYTF. In DNA, the CDR3 is TGTGCCAGCAGTGGCCAGGGAGTTAACTATGGCTACACCTTC.

The table lists this clonotype with many counts. This chain links TRBV11-3 with TRBJ1-1; D is unclear. Trimming left V 2 bases short and J 4 bases short, with 11 bases between. Per the germline V gene, CDR1 is SGHNT and CDR2 is YENEEA. CDR3 size: 14 residues. Here the CDR3 DNA reads TGTGCCAGCAGCTTACGGGGAGGGAGCACTGAAGCTTTCTTT. Amino acid sequence: CASSLRGGSTEAFF.

The chain links TRBV12-3 or TRBV12-4 to TRBJ1-2; TRBD1 matches 9 bases. J gave up 5 bases and V 6 bases, and 13 bases lay outside the gene matches. There are 16 residues in the CDR3. CDR3 amino acids: CASRGGTGKTLYGYTF. The CDR3 nucleotides are TGTGCCAGCAGGGGGGGGACAGGGAAGACTCTTTATGGCTACACCTTC.

This clonotype was detected a few times. The chain recombines TRBV19 with TRBJ1-1; 8 bases are shared with TRBD1. With 5 bases clipped from V and 6 bases from J, the junction kept 14 bases outside the gene matches. Germline assignment: CDR1 LNHDA and CDR2 SQIVND (reference sequence). The CDR3 is made up of 16 amino acids. The CDR3 DNA is TGTGCCAGTAGTCCCCGGACAGGGAGGGGTTCCGCTGAAGCTTTCTTT. It translates to CASSPRTGRGSAEAFF.

This clonotype was picked up many times. The rearrangement joins TRBV11-2 to TRBJ2-7, with D unclear. CDR1 and CDR2 (germline): SGHAT, FQNNGV. The CDR3 runs 12 residues. V was clipped by 4 bases and J by 0 bases, with 4 bases between them. In DNA form, the CDR3 reads TGTGCCAGCAGCTATAACTCCTACGAGCAGTACTTC. This codes for CASSYNSYEQYF.

This rearrangement joins TRBV12-3 or TRBV12-4 to TRBJ2-7, with 8 bases lining up with TRBD1. With 8 bases clipped from V and 3 bases from J, the junction kept 6 bases outside the gene matches. The CDR3 contains 13 residues. The CDR3 DNA sequence: TGTGCCAGCCATCAGGGGGCGGGCTACGAGCAGTACTTC. Translated, it gives CASHQGAGYEQYF.

This clonotype was seen many times. The CDR3 region is CASSRDPYGYTF. As DNA, the CDR3 is TGTGCCAGCAGCCGAGACCCCTATGGCTACACCTTC. The chain is built from TRBV5-6 and TRBJ1-2; no clear D gene. Per germline, CDR1 SGHDT and CDR2 YYEEEE. Between the trimmed V and J ends, which lost 4 bases and 4 bases, there was a span of 8 bases. The CDR3 is 12 amino acids.

V and J are TRBV12-3 or TRBV12-4 and TRBJ2-7; 7 nucleotides agree with TRBD1. The CDR3 extends over 13 amino acids. J was trimmed by 1 base and V by 6 bases; bases with no gene match: 3. This chain's CDR3 is CASRTGASYEQYF. The CDR3 region has the DNA TGTGCCAGCAGAACAGGGGCATCCTACGAGCAGTACTTC.

This clonotype was counted at least ten times. The rearrangement uses TRBV20-1 and TRBJ2-7; D may be TRBD2 (6 bases). The length of the CDR3 is 13 residues. Germline V gene lookup returns CDR1 DFQATT and CDR2 SNEGSKA (reference sequence). The V and J ends lost 0 bases and 6 bases respectively, with 12 bases between them. The CDR3 loop reads CSARDIRLVEQYF. The DNA of the CDR3 is TGCAGTGCTAGAGATATCCGACTAGTCGAGCAGTACTTC.

This clonotype has at least ten counts. This chain uses TRBV20-1 with TRBJ1-2; 9 bases are shared with TRBD1. The CDR3 consists of 13 residues. V was pared by 7 bases and J by 5 bases, with 8 bases of the junction left unmatched. In germline, CDR1 is DFQATT, CDR2 SNEGSKA (reference sequence). CDR3 protein: CSVYSGTGYGYTF. The DNA of the CDR3 is TGCAGTGTCTATTCCGGGACAGGGTATGGCTACACCTTC.

This clonotype is a singleton in its sample. J is TRBJ1-6 and V is TRBV5-5, with TRBD1 as a possible D gene (6 bases). The V end lost 0 bases, the J end lost 3 bases, and 10 bases lay between the germline ends. The CDR3 has 16 residues. CDR1 is SGHKS, CDR2 YYEKEE, per germline (reference sequence). The CDR3 DNA reads as TGTGCCAGCAGCTTGGCGGGGGGCGGCTATAATTCACCCCTCCACTTT. As protein: CASSLAGGGYNSPLHF. Using reference TRBV5-5 and TRBJ1-6 for the parts outside the CDR3, the full variable domain is DAGVTQSPTHLIKTRGQQVTLRCSPISGHKSVSWYQQVLGQGPQFIFQYYEKEERGRGNFPDRFSARQFPNYSSELNVNALLLGDSALYLCASSLAGGGYNSPLHFGNGTRLTVT.

CDR3 DNA sequence: TGTGCCAGCAGTTACTCTTGGACAAGAAATTCACCCCTCCACTTT. It yields the protein CASSYSWTRNSPLHF. The chain joins TRBV6-2 or TRBV6-3 to TRBJ1-6; TRBD1 is a possible D gene (5 bases). Germline CDR1 reads MNHEY; CDR2 reads SVGEGT. The CDR3 runs 15 residues. Trimming took 0 bases from V and 7 from J, leaving 10 bases between them.

There are many counts of this clonotype. The V gene is TRBV12-3 or TRBV12-4, the J gene TRBJ2-5; possible D gene TRBD2, 6 bases. V lost 7 bases to trimming and J lost 1 base, with 16 bases between them. The CDR3 is made up of 15 amino acids. This CDR3 is CASIQEGLGQETQYF. In DNA, the CDR3 is TGTGCCAGCATTCAGGAGGGGCTGGGCCAAGAGACCCAGTACTTC.

This clonotype came up many times. The rearrangement links TRBV5-1 to TRBJ2-6; no clear D. Germline V gives CDR1 SGHRS, CDR2 YFSETQ. This CDR3 is built from 16 residues. V dropped 0 bases and J dropped 2 bases, with 9 bases sitting between them. The CDR3, as DNA: TGCGCCAGCAGCTTGGACGGTGGGGCTGGGGCCAACGTCCTGACTTTC. This gives the protein CASSLDGGAGANVLTF.